The 22 T cell receptor beta chains below all came from one sample that was sequenced in a study of CD8 T cells in Susac syndrome (dated by TCRdb to between 2018 and 2020). Libraries were prepared through the immunoSEQ multiplex PCR assay. RNA was extracted using the RNeasy kit, and roughly 0.5 to 1 microgram was reverse transcribed with random hexamers. TCRdb's own reprocessing of the public reads used fastp at Q25 and MiXCR and kept productive beta chains. Each entry merges the rows of one CDR3 protein and shows their most common DNA and genes. The sample table holds approximately 120,000 distinct CDR3 sequences, of which around 94% were seen once. The ten largest account for roughly 0.091% of the sample. Sample: CD4+ T cells from PBMCs. These receptors came from a human donor in good health.

The rearrangement uses TRBV4-3 and TRBJ2-3, with 8 bases lining up with TRBD1. From germline, CDR1 is LGHNA and CDR2 YSLEER. The CDR3 extends over 16 amino acids. The ends lost 3 bases at V and 1 base at J; junction bases unmatched: 6. The CDR3 DNA reads TGCGCCAGCAGCCAGGAAGAGACAGGGGGCACAGATACGCAGTATTTT. This translates into CASSQEETGGTDTQYF.

The chain couples TRBV3-1 to TRBJ1-2; D not certain. V lost 4 bases and J 7 bases, leaving 13 bases between the germline ends. The CDR3 runs 13 residues. The germline gives CDR1 LGHDT, CDR2 YNNKEL (reference sequence). The CDR3 bases are TGTGCCAGCAGCCTGGCCCAACGAAGTGGCTACACCTTC. This codes for CASSLAQRSGYTF. Filled out from reference TRBV3-1 and TRBJ1-2, the complete variable domain reads DTAVSQTPKYLVTQMGNDKSIKCEQNLGHDTMYWYKQDSKKFLKIMFSYNNKELIINETVPNRFSPKSPDKAHLNLHINSLELGDSAVYFCASSLAQRSGYTFGSGTRLTVV.

The V call is TRBV24-1, the J call TRBJ2-3; no clear D. Germline CDR1 is KGHDR and CDR2 is SFDVKD. The CDR3 runs 15 residues. Trimming stripped 2 bases from V and 0 bases from J, with 8 bases between. The CDR3 bases are TGTGCCACCAGTGATTCCGAACGGAGCACAGATACGCAGTATTTT. This translates into CATSDSERSTDTQYF.

This sequence joins TRBV12-3 or TRBV12-4 and TRBJ1-1, with D maybe TRBD1 (6 bases). Trimming removed 6 bases from V and 3 bases from J, with 17 bases in between. The CDR3 is 15 amino acids. The CDR3 sequence: CASSPLQGTHTEAFF. The CDR3 DNA follows: TGTGCCAGCAGCCCCCTTCAGGGGACCCACACTGAAGCTTTCTTT.

The chain couples TRBV29-1 to TRBJ1-1; D call uncertain. The length of the CDR3 is 13 residues. Germline V gives CDR1 SQVTM, CDR2 ANQGSEA. Trimming left V 8 bases short and J 5 bases short, with 18 bases between. Here the CDR3 reads CSTFYQLGTEAFF. The DNA of the CDR3 is TGCAGCACATTTTACCAGCTCGGAACTGAAGCTTTCTTT.

CDR3 DNA sequence: TGCAGTGCTAGAGCCCCTGGGGGGCCGGGGGAGACCCAGTACTTC. As protein: CSARAPGGPGETQYF. This chain joins TRBV20-1 and TRBJ2-5; perhaps D is TRBD1 or TRBD2 (6 bases each). Germline CDR1 reads DFQATT; CDR2 reads SNEGSKA (reference sequence). Trimming removed 1 base from V and 5 bases from J, with 17 bases in between. CDR3 length: 15 amino acids.

The chain carries TRBV4-1 and TRBJ2-6; D is unresolved. The V and J ends lost 1 base and 0 bases respectively, with 4 bases between them. The CDR3 has 15 amino acids. The germline V gene encodes CDR1 MGHRA and CDR2 YSYEKL. The CDR3 reads CASSQVVSGANVLTF. CDR3 in DNA: TGCGCCAGCAGCCAAGTAGTCTCTGGGGCCAACGTCCTGACTTTC.

This rearrangement joins TRBV29-1 to TRBJ2-5; either TRBD1 or TRBD2 may supply D (5 bases each). V was pared by 6 bases and J by 5 bases, with 19 bases between. This CDR3 region has 14 residues. Germline CDR1 SQVTM, CDR2 ANQGSEA. The CDR3 is CSVPGASWGETQYF. CDR3 nucleotides: TGCAGCGTCCCCGGCGCCTCTTGGGGGGAGACCCAGTACTTC. Combining the CDR3 with reference TRBV29-1 and TRBJ2-5 gives the whole variable domain SAVISQKPSRDICQRGTSLTIQCQVDSQVTMMFWYRQQPGQSLTLIATANQGSEATYESGFVIDKFPISRPNLTFSTLTVSNMSPEDSSIYLCSVPGASWGETQYFGPGTRLLVL.

This clonotype showed up just a few times. CDR3 protein: CASSWDSYNEQFF. The DNA for the CDR3 is TGTGCCAGCAGTTGGGACTCCTACAATGAGCAGTTCTTC. V usage is TRBV6-2 or TRBV6-3 and J usage is TRBJ2-1; no firm D call. This CDR3 has 13 residues. V was cut by 4 bases and J by 0 bases, with 4 bases left in between. Germline V CDR1 and CDR2: MNHEY, SVGEGT.

The gene calls are TRBV7-2 and TRBJ2-3, with D perhaps matching TRBD2 (5 bases). From germline, CDR1 is SGHTA and CDR2 FQGNSA. The CDR3 length is 15 residues. The V gene lost 0 bases and the J gene lost 10 bases, with 17 bases spanning the gap. The CDR3 protein is CASSLASSAASAQYF. The CDR3 nucleotides are TGTGCCAGCAGCTTAGCCTCATCAGCGGCGTCGGCGCAGTATTTT.

The chain joins TRBV5-1 to TRBJ2-3; 11 bases map to TRBD1. CDR1 and CDR2 (germline): SGHRS, YFSETQ. The CDR3 runs to 16 residues. V shed 4 bases, J shed 2 bases, and the junction held 6 bases outside the gene matches. The CDR3 region is CASSRDRGSPTDTQYF. The CDR3 nucleotides are TGCGCCAGCAGCCGGGACAGGGGGTCCCCCACAGATACGCAGTATTTT.

The chain links TRBV18 to TRBJ1-5, with 8 bases matching TRBD1. CDR3 size: 14 residues. Germline-derived CDR1 and CDR2 are KGHSH and LQKENI. Germline trimming cut 6 bases from V and 7 bases from J; bases unmatched to any gene: 8. In DNA form, the CDR3 reads TGTGCCAGCTCCTACGGACAGGGCGAACAGCCCCAGCATTTT. This codes for CASSYGQGEQPQHF.

The V gene is TRBV29-1, the J gene TRBJ1-1; D gene uncertain. Trimming left V 8 bases short and J 3 bases short, with 13 bases between. The CDR3 is made up of 12 amino acids. Germline V CDR1 and CDR2: SQVTM, ANQGSEA. CDR3 bases: TGCAGCTCCCGTGTCTTGGACACTGAAGCTTTCTTT. It yields the protein CSSRVLDTEAFF.

DNA of the CDR3: TGCGCCAGCAGTCTTGGCCAGAACACCGGGGAGCTGTTTTTT. Its protein product is CASSLGQNTGELFF. The gene calls are TRBV5-1 and TRBJ2-2; D remains unclear. Germline lookup yields CDR1 SGHRS and CDR2 YFSETQ. The CDR3 consists of 14 residues. V shed 5 bases and J shed 1 base, with 9 bases lying between them.

The V and J genes are TRBV15 and TRBJ1-1; D remains ambiguous. Germline V gene data show CDR1 as LNHNV and CDR2 as YYDKDF (reference sequence). CDR3 size: 14 residues. The germline V and J ends were trimmed by 9 bases and 2 bases, with 16 bases remaining between them. Here the CDR3 reads CATVLGAANTEAFF. For the CDR3, the DNA is TGTGCCACTGTACTTGGTGCAGCAAACACTGAAGCTTTCTTT.

Details on this clonotype: Compared with germline, one end of the junction differs, possibly owing to a read error. The chain carries TRBV4-1 and TRBJ2-3, with D unresolved. Germline V gene data show CDR1 as MGHRA and CDR2 as YSYEKL. The CDR3 is 14 residues long. CDR3 amino acids: CASSQGWGTDTQYF. The CDR3 bases are TGCGCCAGCAGTCAAGGATGGGGCACAGATACGCAGTATTTT.

This clonotype has a single count. This chain links TRBV20-1 with TRBJ2-1; possible D gene TRBD2, 6 bases. The V gene's germline CDR1 is DFQATT and CDR2 SNEGSKA (reference sequence). Trimming left V 2 bases short and J 4 bases short, with 9 bases between. The CDR3 covers 13 residues. In nucleotides, the CDR3 is TGCAGTGCTAGAACTAGCAGATACAATGAGCAGTTCTTC. Protein: CSARTSRYNEQFF.

The rearrangement joins TRBV20-1 to TRBJ1-5, with 10 bases aligning to TRBD1. V was pared by 7 bases and J by 5 bases, with 11 bases of the junction left unmatched. Germline CDR1 DFQATT, CDR2 SNEGSKA (reference sequence). The CDR3 consists of 15 residues. As DNA, the CDR3 is TGCAGTGGCCTCCCGGGACAGGGGCGCGATCAGCCCCAGCATTTT. Amino acids: CSGLPGQGRDQPQHF.

The chain recombines TRBV20-1 with TRBJ2-1; D unresolved. There are 10 residues in the CDR3. Germline values: CDR1 DFQATT, CDR2 SNEGSKA (reference sequence). Deletions cut 4 bases from V and 4 bases from J, with 2 bases between. CDR3 nucleotides: TGCAGTGCTACGTACAATGAGCAGTTCTTC. It encodes CSATYNEQFF.

The chain joins TRBV20-1 to TRBJ2-7; tentative D call: TRBD2 (7 bases). The V gene's germline CDR1 is DFQATT and CDR2 SNEGSKA (reference sequence). The CDR3 consists of 15 residues. Trimming shortened V by 5 bases and J by 0 bases, and 17 bases separated the two germline ends. The chain's CDR3 is CSARGAGLSSYEQYF. The CDR3 DNA reads TGCAGTGCTCGGGGGGCGGGCTTGAGCTCCTACGAGCAGTACTTC.

V is TRBV7-2 and J is TRBJ2-2, with D perhaps assigned TRBD1 or TRBD2 (7 bases each). Germline CDR1 SGHTA, CDR2 FQGNSA. The CDR3 extends over 14 amino acids. Deletions cut 5 bases from V and 8 bases from J, with 15 bases between. The CDR3 loop reads CASSRYRGGGELFF. DNA of the CDR3: TGTGCCAGCAGCCGATACAGGGGAGGGGGGGAGCTGTTTTTT.

The V call is TRBV6-2 or TRBV6-3, the J call TRBJ2-1, with TRBD2 as a possible D gene (6 bases). V was clipped by 7 bases and J by 8 bases, with 27 bases between them. CDR3 length: 17 residues. Germline V gene sequence: CDR1 MNHEY, CDR2 SVGEGT. CDR3 in amino acids: CASNQPAMSSGWYEQFF. CDR3 nucleotide sequence: TGTGCCAGCAACCAACCGGCGATGAGTAGCGGATGGTATGAGCAGTTCTTC.